This T cell receptor (beta chain) was observed in a study of blood T cell repertoires in COVID-19 (dated by TCRdb to the early 2020s). Background for the entire study: Collaborator samples came from the United States, Italy and Spain and covered acute and convalescent phases of COVID-19. The samples were drawn from two sources: the first 160 participants of the ongoing ImmuneRACE study, and about 1,300 subjects contributed by 6 global collaborators. The prospective study material was composed of cDNA or gDNA derived from T cells, B-cell-depleted T cells, or PBMCs. Sample metadata almost always included a de-identified subject ID, COVID-19 status, age in years and sex. The repertoires were released in a freely available public database meant as a resource for research on the immune response to SARS-CoV-2. The dataset comprised deeply sampled blood TCRbeta repertoires from subjects exposed to, actively infected with, or recovered from COVID-19. Where available, HLA class I and class II types were taken from metadata supplied by the sample provider and were not determined by assay-based typing.

TCRbeta CDR3 regions were amplified from genomic DNA using the immunoSEQ Assay, a bias-controlled multiplex PCR. The study's own analysis went as follows. Nucleated cell counts per sample were estimated from amplification of reference gene primers within the assay. To quantify the absolute abundance of each unique TCRbeta CDR3 rearrangement, sequence reads were collapsed and filtered. For each sample, productive Simpson clonality was calculated by taking the square root of Simpson's diversity index across productive rearrangements. The clones in this table, taken by TCRdb from immuneACCESS, are in-frame only. Not every clone is retained; where verified, under half of the shortfall comes from an unresolved V gene, and the cause of the rest is unknown. The V and J calls and clone size are taken from that table; D and trimming were inferred from the DNA. In all, the sample holds some 190,000 clones, and approximately 88% of those were seen once. The ten largest make up 3.2% of the sample.

Overall results and qualifications from the work: Clinical and demographic metadata were provided uncurated, with the amount varying by source and participant.

To note about this clone: Its cognate antigen has yet to be identified. Within one base of it there is no much larger clone, and no base qualities were kept.

Participants in the prospective study were aged roughly 18 to 100 years, lived in 20 to 25 United States geographic areas, and enrolled through a virtual design. Cohort assignment in the prospective study relied on participant-reported clinical history from a screening survey and a study questionnaire. For ImmuneRACE Cohort 3, a participant was defined as recovered based on two consecutive negative NP/OP PCR tests, clearance by a healthcare professional, or resolution of symptoms. In the prospective study, whole blood, serum and a nasopharyngeal or oropharyngeal swab were collected from each participant by mobile phlebotomists. Prospective study participants could optionally give additional blood draws and questionnaires over an approximately two-month period. Prospective study blood samples were shipped either frozen or at room temperature before DNA extraction. Sequenced: PBMCs or T cells enriched from blood (not recorded which). The sequence was collected from a woman aged 25 to 39 who had recovered from COVID-19.

The CDR3 here reads CATSREGLLGGTDTQYF. The DNA sequence is TGTGCCACCAGCAGAGAAGGACTCCTCGGGGGCACAGATACGCAGTATTTT. The rearranged segments are TRBV15 and TRBJ2-3; 5 matching bases give a weak D call of TRBD2. Trimming removed 0 bases from V and 1 base from J, leaving 14 bases between the germline ends. CDR1 and CDR2 are drawn from the germline V gene (reference sequence): LNHNV, YYDKDF. The CDR3 has 17 amino acids, counting the end cysteine and phenylalanine. Only the CDR3 portion is preserved as DNA: 51 bases, with reading frame beginning at the first base.